The TCR beta chain under discussion was sequenced for a study of blood T cell repertoires in COVID-19. TCRdb keeps only in-frame clones here, not all; method: immunoSEQ multiplex PCR. The sample holds 64,000 or so clones, roughly 80% seen once. There are a few counts of this clone. This CDR3 is built from 17 residues. Germline V gene lookup returns CDR1 MGHRA and CDR2 YSYEKL. V trimming: 8 bases; J trimming: 4 bases; junction bases outside the gene matches: 16. Sequencing used peripheral blood. The sequence derives from a man older than 75 with acute or convalescent COVID-19. The chain combines TRBV4-1 with TRBJ2-2; 7 bases are a match to TRBD2. The CDR3 is CASSWLAVDRSTGELFF. Here the CDR3 DNA reads TGCGCCAGCTCGTGGCTAGCGGTAGATAGGAGCACCGGGGAGCTGTTTTTT.